This is a list of T cell receptor beta chains from one sample in a study of patients and donors after allogeneic stem cell transplantation. MiXCR, run by TCRdb on the RT-PCR reads, gives a single entry per CDR3 protein. This table has 800,000 to 1,000,000 distinct CDR3 sequences, around 17% appearing once. Sequencing input: blood, either unsorted or a sorted T cell fraction (not recorded which). The source is a human donor who was either an allogeneic HSCT recipient or a stem cell or donor lymphocyte infusion donor (not recorded which). It is not recorded whose cells these are; they may come from a transplant donor. Both conserved end residues are part of each CDR3. Each record gives: J gene, clone size, D gene, V gene, CDR3 protein, CDR3 DNA. The D gene is left open where the match is weak. Part of the rows lack a size; the others show once, few, many or a class for expanded clones.

TRBJ2-3	few	.	TRBV20-1	CSARRRGESTDTQYF	TGCAGTGCTAGGAGGAGGGGGGAAAGCACAGATACGCAGTATTTT
TRBJ2-1	few	TRBD1	TRBV5-6	CASSLRVGTGLYNEQFF	TGTGCCAGCAGCTTGCGGGTCGGGACAGGACTATACAATGAGCAGTTCTTC
TRBJ1-5	.	TRBD1	TRBV2	CASSEFGGQGLGQPQHF	TGTGCCAGCAGTGAATTTGGGGGACAGGGGTTAGGTCAGCCCCAGCATTTT
TRBJ1-2	many	.	TRBV12-3/TRBV12-4	CASSPGRGDGYTF	TGTGCCAGCTCCCCAGGGAGGGGAGATGGCTACACCTTC
TRBJ2-5	few	.	TRBV20-1	CSASPVVGETQYF	TGCAGTGCTAGTCCGGTGGTCGGAGAGACCCAGTACTTC
TRBJ2-1	few	TRBD1	TRBV4-1	CASSQWDRGNEQFF	TGCGCCAGCAGCCAGTGGGACAGGGGCAATGAGCAGTTCTTC
TRBJ1-2	.	.	TRBV7-8	CASSLAGGGYGYTF	TGTGCCAGCAGCTTAGCCGGGGGTGGCTATGGCTACACCTTC
TRBJ1-6	many	TRBD1	TRBV7-8	CASSLGGQGNSPLHF	TGTGCCAGCAGCTTAGGCGGACAGGGGAATTCACCCCTCCACTTT
TRBJ1-1	.	.	TRBV7-9	CASSPQTGSAFTTEAFF	TGTGCCAGCAGCCCTCAGACGGGGTCCGCTTTCACCACTGAAGCTTTCTTT
TRBJ2-5	few	.	TRBV9	CASSVFQGGKETQYF	TGTGCCAGCAGCGTATTTCAAGGGGGGAAAGAGACCCAGTACTTC
TRBJ2-1	few	TRBD2	TRBV5-1	CASSLGAGGPGNEQFF	TGCGCCAGCAGCTTGGGGGCGGGAGGGCCCGGGAATGAGCAGTTCTTC
TRBJ1-6	few	.	TRBV12-3/TRBV12-4	CASSLGFLGGSPLHF	TGTGCCAGCAGTTTAGGATTTTTGGGAGGTTCACCCCTCCACTTT
TRBJ2-2	.	TRBD2	TRBV14	CASSPRLAGGPITGELFF	TGTGCCAGCAGCCCCCGACTAGCGGGAGGGCCGATCACCGGGGAGCTGTTTTTT
TRBJ2-3	many	.	TRBV5-1	CASSLELSTDTQYF	TGCGCCAGCAGCTTAGAGTTAAGCACAGATACGCAGTATTTT
TRBJ2-5	.	TRBD2	TRBV29-1	CSVRRASGLGGETQYF	TGCAGCGTTCGTCGGGCTAGCGGCCTCGGAGGGGAGACCCAGTACTTC
TRBJ2-1	.	TRBD2	TRBV5-1	CASSPGTSGRDRNEQFF	TGCGCCAGCAGCCCCGGGACTAGCGGGAGGGATAGGAATGAGCAGTTCTTC
TRBJ2-2	.	.	TRBV10-3	CAMAGGTGELFF	TGTGCCATGGCCGGGGGAACCGGGGAGCTGTTTTTT
TRBJ2-5	.	TRBD2	TRBV20-1	CSARDRTSGRETQYF	TGCAGTGCGAGGGACCGAACTAGCGGCCGAGAGACCCAGTACTTC
TRBJ2-1	few	TRBD2	TRBV5-1	CASSLATAGGPSEQFF	TGCGCCAGCAGCTTGGCCACAGCGGGAGGGCCTAGTGAGCAGTTCTTC
TRBJ2-3	few	.	TRBV9	CASSAEGVMSTDTQYF	TGTGCCAGCAGCGCAGAGGGGGTAATGAGCACAGATACGCAGTATTTT
TRBJ1-1	.	.	TRBV3-1	CASRRGAFNTEAFF	TGTGCCAGCAGACGAGGGGCATTTAACACTGAAGCTTTCTTT
TRBJ1-1	.	.	TRBV18	CASSPYPVNTEAFF	TGTGCCAGCTCACCCTACCCCGTGAACACTGAAGCTTTCTTT
TRBJ1-2	many	.	TRBV5-1	CASSLGPRGYTF	TGCGCCAGCAGCTTGGGGCCTCGTGGCTACACCTTC
TRBJ1-6	.	.	TRBV4-2	CASSQVEFSYNSPLHF	TGTGCCAGCAGCCAAGTAGAATTCTCCTATAATTCACCCCTCCACTTT
TRBJ2-3	.	TRBD2	TRBV7-6	CASSTFPGLAETQYF	TGTGCCAGCAGCACCTTCCCGGGACTAGCGGAGACGCAGTATTTT
TRBJ2-7	.	TRBD2	TRBV2	CASRTSGAPYEQYF	TGTGCCAGTAGGACTAGCGGAGCCCCCTACGAGCAGTACTTC
TRBJ2-7	few	TRBD2	TRBV2	CASRGTRTYEQYF	TGTGCCAGCAGGGGGACTAGGACCTACGAGCAGTACTTC
TRBJ2-2	few	.	TRBV19	CASRTANTGELFF	TGTGCCAGTAGAACGGCCAACACCGGGGAGCTGTTTTTT
TRBJ2-7	.	.	TRBV2	CASSGSHQGEQYF	TGTGCCAGCAGTGGAAGTCACCAGGGCGAGCAGTACTTC
TRBJ2-5	many	.	TRBV12-3/TRBV12-4	CASRPGTLGETQYF	TGTGCCAGCAGACCCGGGACCCTGGGAGAGACCCAGTACTTC
TRBJ2-5	.	TRBD2	TRBV10-3	CAIRVAGDLRETQYF	TGTGCCATCAGGGTAGCGGGGGACCTCCGGGAGACCCAGTACTTC
TRBJ2-5	few	TRBD1	TRBV12-3/TRBV12-4	CASSLVFPGGETQYF	TGTGCCAGCAGTTTAGTCTTTCCAGGGGGAGAGACCCAGTACTTC
TRBJ1-2	many	TRBD1	TRBV4-1	CASSQDSGTGSYGYTF	TGCGCCAGCAGCCAAGATTCCGGGACAGGGAGCTATGGCTACACCTTC
TRBJ1-5	.	TRBD1	TRBV12-3/TRBV12-4	CASSPGTGGLHQPQHF	TGTGCCAGCAGTCCGGGGACAGGGGGCCTACATCAGCCCCAGCATTTT
TRBJ2-1	few	.	TRBV3-1	CASSQEKGSHSYNEQFF	TGTGCCAGCAGCCAAGAAAAGGGCAGTCACTCCTACAATGAGCAGTTCTTC
TRBJ1-4	.	.	TRBV20-1	CSAAPDGYEKLFF	TGCAGTGCCGCGCCGGACGGTTATGAAAAACTGTTTTTT
TRBJ2-3	.	.	TRBV9	CASSVGERGAADTQYF	TGTGCCAGCAGCGTAGGAGAGCGAGGAGCGGCAGATACGCAGTATTTT
TRBJ1-3	.	.	TRBV11-2	CASSLSLGRVGNTIYF	TGTGCCAGCAGCTTGAGCCTGGGGAGGGTGGGAAACACCATATATTTT
TRBJ2-2	few	.	TRBV20-1	CSARVATGELFF	TGCAGTGCTAGAGTCGCAACTGGGGAGCTGTTTTTT
TRBJ1-1	few	TRBD1	TRBV5-1	CASSLGTGVRTEAFF	TGCGCCAGCAGCTTGGGCACAGGGGTTAGGACTGAAGCTTTCTTT
TRBJ2-7	.	.	TRBV7-9	CASRRSLDRSYEQYF	TGTGCCAGCAGGCGGTCTCTGGACAGATCCTACGAGCAGTACTTC
TRBJ2-1	.	TRBD2	TRBV12-3/TRBV12-4	CASSDRTSANYNEQFF	TGTGCCAGCAGCGACCGGACTAGCGCTAACTACAATGAGCAGTTCTTC
TRBJ2-7	few	TRBD1	TRBV5-1	CASSLDGQVVYEQYF	TGCGCCAGCAGCTTGGATGGACAGGTAGTCTACGAGCAGTACTTC
TRBJ2-6	.	.	TRBV25-1	CASSGGPGANVLTF	TGTGCCAGCAGTGGCGGACCTGGGGCCAACGTCCTGACTTTC
TRBJ1-3	many	.	TRBV20-1	CSARGQGSSGNTIYF	TGCAGTGCTAGAGGCCAGGGGAGCTCTGGAAACACCATATATTTT
TRBJ2-1	.	TRBD2	TRBV5-1	CASSLLAGASNEQFF	TGCGCCAGCAGCTTGCTAGCGGGAGCGAGTAATGAGCAGTTCTTC
TRBJ2-1	few	.	TRBV6-5	CASSYSSDGVYNEQFF	TGTGCCAGCAGTTACTCTTCAGATGGGGTTTACAATGAGCAGTTCTTC
TRBJ2-1	.	TRBD2	TRBV5-1	CASSSRLAGRNEQFF	TGCGCCAGCAGCTCCCGACTAGCGGGGCGCAATGAGCAGTTCTTC
TRBJ1-5	.	.	TRBV6-2/TRBV6-3	CASSPDRPNSNQPQHF	TGTGCCAGCAGTCCGGACAGACCCAATAGCAATCAGCCCCAGCATTTT
TRBJ1-5	.	.	TRBV21-1	CASSKVVGDNQPQHF	TGTGCCAGCAGCAAAGTTGTAGGTGACAATCAGCCCCAGCATTTT
TRBJ2-1	few	.	TRBV7-7	CASSSGSSPHEQFF	TGTGCTAGCAGCTCAGGTAGCAGCCCCCATGAGCAGTTCTTC
TRBJ2-7	.	.	TRBV7-9	CASSLEVQIYEQYF	TGTGCCAGCAGTCTAGAAGTACAGATCTACGAGCAGTACTTC
TRBJ1-6	few	TRBD1	TRBV7-9	CGDGGGRSPLHF	TGTGGGGATGGAGGGGGCCGTTCACCCCTCCACTTT
TRBJ2-7	.	.	TRBV25-1	CASSEYDFSSYEQYF	TGTGCCAGCAGTGAATATGACTTTAGCTCCTACGAGCAGTACTTC
TRBJ1-4	few	.	TRBV12-3/TRBV12-4	CASNMGLVNEKLFF	TGTGCCAGCAATATGGGTTTGGTTAATGAAAAACTGTTTTTT
TRBJ2-3	many	.	TRBV29-1	CSVGPRGTPADTQYF	TGCAGCGTTGGGCCGAGGGGAACCCCGGCAGATACGCAGTATTTT
TRBJ2-7	.	TRBD1	TRBV6-1	CAISGQGVFEQYF	TGTGCCATTTCGGGACAGGGGGTTTTCGAGCAGTACTTC
TRBJ1-1	few	TRBD1	TRBV6-1	CASSGHRGTEAFF	TGTGCCAGCAGTGGCCACAGGGGGACTGAAGCTTTCTTT